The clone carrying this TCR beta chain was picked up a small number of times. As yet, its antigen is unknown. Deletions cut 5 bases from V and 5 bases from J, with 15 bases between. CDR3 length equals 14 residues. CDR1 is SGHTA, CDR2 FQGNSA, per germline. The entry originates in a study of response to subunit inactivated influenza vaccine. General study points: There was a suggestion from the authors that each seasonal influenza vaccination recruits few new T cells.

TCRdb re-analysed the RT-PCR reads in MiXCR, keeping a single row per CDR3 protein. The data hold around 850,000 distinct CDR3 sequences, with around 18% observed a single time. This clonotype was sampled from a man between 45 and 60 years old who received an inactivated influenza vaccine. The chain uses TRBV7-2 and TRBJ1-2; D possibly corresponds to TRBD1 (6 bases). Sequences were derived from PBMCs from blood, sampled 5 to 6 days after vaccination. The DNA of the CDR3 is TGTGCCAGCAGCCTTAGACAGGCAAATTATGGCTACACCTTC. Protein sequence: CASSLRQANYGYTF.